This T cell receptor beta chain was sequenced for a study of cytomegalovirus exposure and HLA in healthy donors. Researchers ran the PCR with 60 Vbeta and 13 Jbeta primers. The protocol was immunoSEQ multiplex PCR, while the TCRdb copy is restricted to in-frame clones and leaves out a portion. The sample lists over 90,000 clones; 65% to 85% were seen once. CDR1 and CDR2 (germline): SGHRS, YFSETQ. This CDR3 is built from 14 residues. The germline V and J ends were trimmed by 5 bases and 5 bases, with 16 bases remaining between them. The V gene is TRBV5-1, the J gene TRBJ2-5; no clear D. This TCR came from a woman in her seventies in good health and CMV-seropositive. Sequenced: PBMCs. The CDR3: CASSLQAQQETQYF. CDR3 bases: TGCGCCAGCAGTCTCCAGGCCCAGCAGGAGACCCAGTACTTC.